This TCR beta chain comes out of a study of response to subunit inactivated influenza vaccine. TCRdb re-derived calls from the RT-PCR reads in MiXCR, one entry per CDR3 protein. The sample holds approximately 680,000 distinct CDR3 sequences; 15% to 18% are singletons and the top ten take roughly 10%. Trimming at V came to 0 bases and at J to 5 bases, leaving 7 bases not matched to a gene. Per germline, CDR1 MDHEN and CDR2 SYDVKM. This CDR3 is 16 amino acids long. The chain uses TRBV28 and TRBJ2-7; 10 nucleotides line up with TRBD1. This clonotype originated in a man aged 50-59 years who received an inactivated influenza vaccine. Sequenced material: PBMCs from blood, taken roughly 12 days after vaccination. DNA of the CDR3: TGTGCCAGCAGTTTATGGGCGGGACAGGGGTCGAACGAGCAGTACTTC. Residues: CASSLWAGQGSNEQYF.